The clone carrying this T cell receptor beta chain was found a few times. Antigen specificity is unknown. Trimming pared 5 bases from V and 0 bases from J, leaving 13 bases between. This CDR3 is built from 14 residues. Germline loops: CDR1 DFQATT, CDR2 SNEGSKA (reference sequence). The data stem from a study of CD8 T cells in ankylosing spondylitis. Points from the study as a whole: Clones linked to the disease showed a CD8+ phenotype. They occurred at relatively low frequencies in peripheral blood.

Scientists made TCR beta libraries using quantitative 5'-RACE with molecular barcodes. Via MiXCR, TCRdb re-called the 5' RACE reads, giving one row per CDR3 protein. The table has 250,000 to 350,000 distinct CDR3 sequences, around 18% seen once. The sequence was obtained from a male donor with ankylosing spondylitis or in good health (not recorded which). This chain uses TRBV20-1 with TRBJ1-1; possibly TRBD1 for D (6 bases). Sequencing input: blood, either unsorted or a sorted T cell fraction (not recorded which). The CDR3 loop reads CSALPDRLNTEAFF. CDR3 DNA sequence: TGCAGTGCTTTACCTGACAGGCTGAACACTGAAGCTTTCTTT.